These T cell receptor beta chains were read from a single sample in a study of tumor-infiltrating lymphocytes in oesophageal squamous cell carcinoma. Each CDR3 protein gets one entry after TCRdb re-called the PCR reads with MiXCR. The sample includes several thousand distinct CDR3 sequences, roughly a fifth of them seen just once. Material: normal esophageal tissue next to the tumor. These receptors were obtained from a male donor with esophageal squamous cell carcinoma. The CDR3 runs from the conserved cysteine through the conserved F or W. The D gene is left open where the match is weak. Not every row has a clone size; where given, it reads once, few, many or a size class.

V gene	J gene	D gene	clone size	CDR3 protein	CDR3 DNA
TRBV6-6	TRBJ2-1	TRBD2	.	CASSYSPSGLAGNGNEQFF	TGTGCCAGCAGTTACTCCCCTTCGGGGCTAGCGGGGAACGGCAATGAGCAGTTCTTC
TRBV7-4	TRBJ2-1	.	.	CASSFGGDSTDTQFF	TGTGCCAGCAGCTTCGGCGGGGACAGCACAGATACGCAGTTCTTC
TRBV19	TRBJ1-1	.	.	CASSIASRNTEAFF	TGTGCCAGTAGTATAGCCAGTAGGAACACTGAAGCTTTCTTT
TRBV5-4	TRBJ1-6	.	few	CASSSRMNHRNPTRSPLHF	TGTGCCAGCAGCTCCCGGATGAATCACAGGAACCCGACGCGTTCACCCCTCCACTTT
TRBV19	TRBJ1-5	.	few	CASSPPGNNQPQHF	TGTGCCAGTAGTCCCCCGGGAAACAATCAGCCCCAGCATTTT
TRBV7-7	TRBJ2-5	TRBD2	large	CASSLGSSGKQETQYF	TGTGCTAGCAGCCTCGGGTCTAGCGGTAAACAAGAGACCCAGTACTTC
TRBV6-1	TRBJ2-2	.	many	CASSLGTGELFF	TGTGCCAGCAGTTTGGGCACCGGGGAGCTGTTTTTT
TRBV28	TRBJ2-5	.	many	CASSSPKEGRETQYF	TGTGCCAGCAGTTCACCGAAAGAAGGGAGGGAGACCCAGTACTTC
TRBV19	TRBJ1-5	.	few	CASNTDGIGSQPQHF	TGTGCCAGTAATACGGACGGGATTGGAAGTCAGCCCCAGCATTTT
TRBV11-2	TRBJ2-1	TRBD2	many	CASSLTLAGGFSEQFF	TGTGCCAGCAGCCTCACCTTAGCGGGGGGGTTTAGTGAGCAGTTCTTC
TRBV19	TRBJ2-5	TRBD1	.	CASSTGTVQETQYF	TGTGCCAGTAGTACCGGGACAGTTCAAGAGACCCAGTACTTC
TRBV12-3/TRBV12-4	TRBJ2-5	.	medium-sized	CASRGGFEGETQYF	TGTGCCAGCAGGGGGGGCTTCGAGGGGGAGACCCAGTACTTC
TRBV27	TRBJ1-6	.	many	CASSLFWRGQNNSPLHF	.
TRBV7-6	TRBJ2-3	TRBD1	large	CASSLAGQGSDTQYF	TGTGCCAGCAGCTTAGCGGGACAGGGGTCCGATACGCAGTATTTT
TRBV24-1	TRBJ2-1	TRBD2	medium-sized	CATSDLSAGAYNEQFF	TGTGCCACCAGTGATTTGTCAGCGGGGGCCTACAATGAGCAGTTCTTC